This T cell receptor beta chain comes out of a study of T cell responses to AZD1222 COVID-19 vaccine. About the study: Second-dose intervals near 4 or 12 weeks were combined.

In this sample, this clone turned up a few times. Its target is not known. V dropped 3 bases and J dropped 3 bases, with 5 bases sitting between them. The germline gives CDR1 SGHTA, CDR2 FQGTGA. The CDR3 consists of 13 residues. TCRdb's copy holds only in-frame clones and misses some; the assay was immunoSEQ multiplex PCR. The sample has some 90,000 clones; 70% to 90% are singletons. Points from the study as a whole: There were mostly white British donors and more females than males, and clonal diversity was possibly underestimated.

The sample was peripheral blood, taken on day 0 of AZD1222 vaccination. The rearrangement uses TRBV7-3 and TRBJ2-2; D call uncertain. The TCR sequence derives from an adult in good health. The CDR3, as DNA: TGTGCCAGCAGCTTGCCCCACACCGGGGAGCTGTTTTTT. Residues: CASSLPHTGELFF.